This T cell receptor beta chain was captured by sequencing in a study of blood T cell repertoires in COVID-19. Study in general: Samples taken during acute and convalescent COVID-19 were collected in the United States, Italy and Spain. T cells, B-cell-depleted T cells, or PBMCs provided the cDNA or gDNA that served as material.

Germline V gene lookup returns CDR1 MNHEY and CDR2 SMNVEV (reference sequence). V gave up 2 bases and J gave up 5 bases, with 19 bases separating them. This CDR3 contains 17 residues. This clone was found once. As processed by the authors: Amplification of reference gene primers provided the estimated nucleated cell counts. The repertoire was sequenced with immunoSEQ multiplex PCR; TCRdb's copy has only in-frame clones and lacks some. That table is the source of V, J and clone size, and D and trimming were worked out from the DNA. The profile shows under 120,000 clones, approximately 79% of them singletons.

The sample taken for sequencing was peripheral blood. The TCR sequence derives from an older man with active or convalescent COVID-19. This rearrangement joins TRBV27 to TRBJ1-5; D might be TRBD1 (5 bases). CDR3 sequence: CASSLLAGSGDHQPQHF. For the CDR3, the DNA is TGTGCCAGCAGTTTACTGGCCGGGTCGGGGGATCATCAGCCCCAGCATTTT.